Sequencing of this T cell receptor (beta chain) was carried out in a study of blood T cells in healthy people across ages. This clonotype has only a few counts. V shed 0 bases and J shed 14 bases, with 15 bases lying between them. Germline loops: CDR1 LGHDT, CDR2 YNNKEL (reference sequence). The CDR3 runs to 13 residues. With a J-beta primer mix and a sample-barcoded 5' primer, a second PCR ran roughly 6 to 12 cycles. From the 5' RACE reads, TCRdb called clonotypes with MiXCR, one entry per CDR3 protein. The sample includes 900,000 to 950,000 distinct CDR3 sequences, 25% to 30% seen only once; the top ten take about 9.4%. This same sample was also taken into another study, of T cells of mothers and their children. That publication notes: Researchers report slightly higher, though non-significant, overlap in related mother-child pairs than in unrelated pairs.

The TCR comes from a middle-aged woman in good health. The source material was blood. This chain uses TRBV3-1 with TRBJ2-3, with D perhaps matching TRBD1 or TRBD2 (5 bases each). CDR3 nucleotide sequence: TGTGCCAGCAGCCAAGATCCAGGGACCGCTTCGTATTTT. Its protein product is CASSQDPGTASYF.